Listed below are T cell receptor beta chains from one sample, sequenced in a study of blood T cell repertoires in COVID-19. Assay used: immunoSEQ multiplex PCR; TCRdb lists only in-frame clones, some missing. In the table there are about 130,000 clones, about four fifths of which are singletons. The source material was PBMCs or T cells enriched from blood (not recorded which). These receptors were obtained from a man in his fifties or sixties who had recovered from COVID-19. The CDR3 runs from the conserved cysteine through the conserved F or W.

V,J,CDR3
TRBV4-3,TRBJ2-7,CASSQQGLGSGYEQYF
TRBV27,TRBJ1-2,CASSSNRDRLISYTF
TRBV10-3,TRBJ2-3,CAISPLAAASTDTQYF
TRBV25-1,TRBJ2-7,CASGEGAYEQYF
TRBV7-2,TRBJ1-1,CASSLEGQGISTEAFF
TRBV3-1/TRBV3-2,TRBJ1-2,CASADSRGWDYTF
TRBV30,TRBJ1-1,CAWGDAQTGNTEAFF
TRBV10-3,TRBJ2-3,CATWDRDITDTQYF
TRBV2,TRBJ1-2,CASSEGTGLWGYGYTF
TRBV7-9,TRBJ1-4,CASSWGDREVEKLFF
TRBV30,TRBJ1-6,CAWSVQRVGSPLHF
TRBV27,TRBJ1-1,CASSLLGGTEAFF
TRBV19,TRBJ1-2,CASSPGYRAIYGYTF
TRBV3-1/TRBV3-2,TRBJ1-1,CASSTQGVTEAFF
TRBV5-1,TRBJ1-5,CASSLEGTFGNQPQHF
TRBV7-2,TRBJ2-1,CASSLADRGSYNEQFF
TRBV6-5,TRBJ1-2,CASSSTGEGYTF
TRBV3-1/TRBV3-2,TRBJ2-7,CASSQGASTYEQYF
TRBV9,TRBJ1-2,CASSSRETGGYGYTF